This TCR beta chain appears in the sequencing data of a study of blood T cell repertoires in COVID-19. Study-wide background: Samples of COVID-19 (acute and convalescent) were obtained from the United States, Italy and Spain.

In the source study's methods: Using reference gene primer amplification, nucleated cell counts were estimated. Some clones are missing from TCRdb's copy, which holds only in-frame ones; the method was immunoSEQ multiplex PCR. Clone size and V and J calls were adopted from that table, with D and trimming inferred from the DNA. The sample records 120,000 to 150,000 clones, almost 85% being singletons. The clonotype was recovered from a human donor with acute or convalescent COVID-19. The donor label of this sample is uncertain. What was sequenced was peripheral blood.

The CDR3 reads CASSLGRGSEQYF. For the CDR3, the DNA is TGTGCCAGCAGCTTGGGGAGGGGATCCGAGCAGTACTTC. The chain is built from TRBV5-4 and TRBJ2-7; possibly TRBD2 for D (6 bases). The CDR3 consists of 13 residues. Germline loops: CDR1 SGHNT, CDR2 YYREEE (reference sequence). The V gene lost 0 bases and the J gene lost 6 bases, with 10 bases spanning the gap.